This T cell receptor (beta chain) came from a study of Ad26.COV2.S vaccination and SARS-CoV-2 variants. Study context: Intramuscular Ad26.COV2.S doses were given once or twice, 56 days apart.

V lost 6 bases and J lost 1; bases outside the gene matches: 8. The CDR3 is made up of 15 amino acids. Germline lookup yields CDR1 SGHRS and CDR2 YFSETQ. Treatment given: roughly 19 received Ad26.COV2.S at low or high dose, single or two shots; 5 received placebo; per-sample allocation not given. Collection of samples fell on day 63 after the first vaccine or placebo injection. The vaccine antigen was prefusion-stabilized Wuhan SARS-CoV-2 spike. TCRdb's table, derived via immunoSEQ multiplex PCR, lists solely in-frame clones and lacks some. This sample carries around 300,000 clones, approximately 86% of them seen once, and the ten largest clones take approximately 11%.

The chain has TRBV5-1 and TRBJ2-5, with 8 bases matching TRBD1. This receptor was obtained from a person aged 18-60 years who received the Ad26.COV2.S COVID-19 vaccine or a placebo. The sample consisted of peripheral blood, taken in a trial of Ad26.COV2.S vaccine versus placebo. The CDR3 coding sequence is TGCGCCAGCAAACCCACAGGGGGTTTCCAAGAGACCCAGTACTTC. Amino acids: CASKPTGGFQETQYF.